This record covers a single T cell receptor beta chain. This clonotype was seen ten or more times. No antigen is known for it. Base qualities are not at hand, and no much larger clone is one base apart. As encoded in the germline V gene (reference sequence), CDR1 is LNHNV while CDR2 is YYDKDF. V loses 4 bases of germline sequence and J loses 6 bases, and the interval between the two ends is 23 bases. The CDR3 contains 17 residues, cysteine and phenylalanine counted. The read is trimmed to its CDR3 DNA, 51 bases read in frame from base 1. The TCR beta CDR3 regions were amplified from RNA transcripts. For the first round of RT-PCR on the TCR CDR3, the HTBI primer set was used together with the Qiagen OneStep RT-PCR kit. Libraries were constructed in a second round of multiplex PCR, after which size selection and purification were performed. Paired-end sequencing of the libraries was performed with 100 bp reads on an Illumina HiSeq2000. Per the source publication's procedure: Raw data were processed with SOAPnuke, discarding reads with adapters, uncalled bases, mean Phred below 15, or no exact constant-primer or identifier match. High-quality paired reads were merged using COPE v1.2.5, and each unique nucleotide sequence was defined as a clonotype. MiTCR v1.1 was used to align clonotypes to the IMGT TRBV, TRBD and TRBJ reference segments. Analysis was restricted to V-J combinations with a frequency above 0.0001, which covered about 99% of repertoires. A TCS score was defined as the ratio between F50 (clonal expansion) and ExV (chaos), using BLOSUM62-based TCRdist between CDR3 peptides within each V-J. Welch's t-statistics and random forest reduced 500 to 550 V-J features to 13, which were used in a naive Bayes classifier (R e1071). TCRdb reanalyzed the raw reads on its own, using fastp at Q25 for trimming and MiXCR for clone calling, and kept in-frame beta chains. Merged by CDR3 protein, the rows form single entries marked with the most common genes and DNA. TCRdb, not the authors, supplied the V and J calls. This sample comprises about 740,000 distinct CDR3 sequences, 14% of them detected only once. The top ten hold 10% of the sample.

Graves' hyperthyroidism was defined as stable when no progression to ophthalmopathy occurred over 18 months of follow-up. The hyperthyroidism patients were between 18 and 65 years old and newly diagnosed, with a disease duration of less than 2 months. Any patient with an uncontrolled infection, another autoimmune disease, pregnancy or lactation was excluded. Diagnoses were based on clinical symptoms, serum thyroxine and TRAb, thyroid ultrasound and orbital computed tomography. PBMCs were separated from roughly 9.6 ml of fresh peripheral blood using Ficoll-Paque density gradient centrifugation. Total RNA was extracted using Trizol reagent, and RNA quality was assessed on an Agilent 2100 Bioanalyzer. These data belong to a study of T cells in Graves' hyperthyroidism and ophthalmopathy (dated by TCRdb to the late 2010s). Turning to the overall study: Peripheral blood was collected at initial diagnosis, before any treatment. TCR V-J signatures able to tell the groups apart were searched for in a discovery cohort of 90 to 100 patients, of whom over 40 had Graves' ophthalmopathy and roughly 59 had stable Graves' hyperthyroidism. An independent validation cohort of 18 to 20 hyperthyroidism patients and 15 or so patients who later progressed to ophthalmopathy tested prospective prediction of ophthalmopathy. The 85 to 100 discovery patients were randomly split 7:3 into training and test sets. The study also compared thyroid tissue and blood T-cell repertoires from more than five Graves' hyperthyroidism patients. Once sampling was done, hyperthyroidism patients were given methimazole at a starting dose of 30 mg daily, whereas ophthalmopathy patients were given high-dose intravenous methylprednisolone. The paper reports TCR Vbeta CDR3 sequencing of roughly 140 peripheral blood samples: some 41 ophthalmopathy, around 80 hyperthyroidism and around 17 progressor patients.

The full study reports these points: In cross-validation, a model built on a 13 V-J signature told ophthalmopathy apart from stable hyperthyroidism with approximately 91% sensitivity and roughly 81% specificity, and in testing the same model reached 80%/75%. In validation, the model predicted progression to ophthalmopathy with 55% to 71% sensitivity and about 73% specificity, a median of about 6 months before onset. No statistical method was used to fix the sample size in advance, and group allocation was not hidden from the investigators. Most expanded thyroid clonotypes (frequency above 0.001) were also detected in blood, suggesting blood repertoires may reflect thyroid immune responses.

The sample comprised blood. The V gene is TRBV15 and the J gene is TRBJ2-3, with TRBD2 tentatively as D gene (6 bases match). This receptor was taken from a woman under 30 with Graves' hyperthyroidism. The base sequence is TGTGCCACCAGCAAAGGACGGCTACTAGCCTCAAGCGATACGCAGTATTTT. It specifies CATSKGRLLASSDTQYF.